This paragraph reports one T cell receptor beta chain. CDR1 GTSNPN and CDR2 SVGIG come from the germline V gene (reference sequence). This CDR3 comprises 16 residues. Losses at the gene ends were 2 bases for V and 1 base for J; bases not matched to a gene: 7. This sample is part of a study of cytomegalovirus exposure and HLA in healthy donors. The PCR had 60 Vbeta and 13 Jbeta primers. TCRdb keeps only in-frame clones here, not all; method: immunoSEQ multiplex PCR. The table has 100,000 to 150,000 clones, about 84% seen once. The sample was PBMCs. The TCR was taken from a boy aged 5-17 years in good health and CMV-seronegative. The chain recombines TRBV30 with TRBJ1-5; 8 bases are a match to TRBD1. The DNA of the CDR3 is TGTGCCTGGAGTAAACCAGGGGGCCGAAGCAATCAGCCCCAGCATTTT. It yields the protein CAWSKPGGRSNQPQHF.